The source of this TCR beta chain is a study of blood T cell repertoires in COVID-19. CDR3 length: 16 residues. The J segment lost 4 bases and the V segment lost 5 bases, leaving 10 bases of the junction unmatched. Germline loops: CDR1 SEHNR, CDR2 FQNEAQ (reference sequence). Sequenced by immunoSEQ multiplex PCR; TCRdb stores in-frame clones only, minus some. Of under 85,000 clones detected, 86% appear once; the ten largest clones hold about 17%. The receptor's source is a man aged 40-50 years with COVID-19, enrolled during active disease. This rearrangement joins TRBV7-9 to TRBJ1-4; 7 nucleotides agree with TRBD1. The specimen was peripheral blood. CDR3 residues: CASSPGQDSLNEKLFF. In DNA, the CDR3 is TGTGCCAGCAGCCCCGGACAGGACTCCCTTAATGAAAAACTGTTTTTT.